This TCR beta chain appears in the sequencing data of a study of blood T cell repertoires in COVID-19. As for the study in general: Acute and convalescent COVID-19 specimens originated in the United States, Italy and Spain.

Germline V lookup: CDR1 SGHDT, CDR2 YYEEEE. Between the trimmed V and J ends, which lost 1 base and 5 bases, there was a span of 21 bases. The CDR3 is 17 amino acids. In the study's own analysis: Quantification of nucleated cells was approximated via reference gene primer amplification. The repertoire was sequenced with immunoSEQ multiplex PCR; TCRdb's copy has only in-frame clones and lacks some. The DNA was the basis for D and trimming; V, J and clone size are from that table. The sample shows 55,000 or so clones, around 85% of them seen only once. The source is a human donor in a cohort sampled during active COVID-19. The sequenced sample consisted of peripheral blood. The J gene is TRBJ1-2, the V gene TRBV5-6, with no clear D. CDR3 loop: CASSLLDRGWNGYGYTF. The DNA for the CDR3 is TGTGCCAGCAGCTTGTTGGATCGAGGCTGGAATGGGTATGGCTACACCTTC. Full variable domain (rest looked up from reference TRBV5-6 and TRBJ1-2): DAGVTQSPTHLIKTRGQQVTLRCSPKSGHDTVSWYQQALGQGPQFIFQYYEEEERQRGNFPDRFSGHQFPNYSSELNVNALLLGDSALYLCASSLLDRGWNGYGYTFGSGTRLTVV.